A selection of T cell receptor beta chains follows, all from one sample in a study of T cell responses to AZD1222 COVID-19 vaccine. The protocol was immunoSEQ multiplex PCR, while the TCRdb copy is restricted to in-frame clones and leaves out a portion. Here the sample spans about 150,000 clones, over 90% being singletons. The sequenced sample was peripheral blood, obtained on day 0 of AZD1222 vaccination. The source is an adult in good health. The conserved cysteine and the conserved F or W are not part of the CDR3 here. The size field is filled for only some rows; it gives once, few, many or a size class.

cdr3_length: 12; clone_size: NA; v_call: TRBV5-6; cdr3_aa: ASSLGRSGNTIY
cdr3_length: 13; clone_size: NA; v_call: TRBV3-1/TRBV3-2; cdr3_aa: ASSQGGRARDTQY
cdr3_length: 10; clone_size: NA; v_call: TRBV7-9; cdr3_aa: ASSFDRDGYT
cdr3_length: 12; clone_size: NA; v_call: TRBV9; cdr3_aa: ASTSGRGYSPLH
cdr3_length: 14; clone_size: NA; v_call: TRBV28; cdr3_aa: AIQRSGTPGNNEQF
cdr3_length: 13; clone_size: once; v_call: TRBV6-5; cdr3_aa: ASSYSSFGSNEQF
cdr3_length: 13; clone_size: few; v_call: TRBV25-1; cdr3_aa: ASSGEGRMNTEAF
cdr3_length: 13; clone_size: NA; v_call: TRBV6-5; cdr3_aa: ASSYSIGLNTEAF
cdr3_length: 10; clone_size: NA; v_call: TRBV12-5; cdr3_aa: ASGPTGLEQY
cdr3_length: 14; clone_size: NA; v_call: TRBV24-1; cdr3_aa: ATSPGTGGGGQPQH
cdr3_length: 13; clone_size: NA; v_call: TRBV5-5; cdr3_aa: ASSLLPAVIYEQY
cdr3_length: 13; clone_size: NA; v_call: TRBV28; cdr3_aa: ASSRLAGGSSEQF
cdr3_length: 12; clone_size: NA; v_call: TRBV13; cdr3_aa: ASRDRGPGNTIY
cdr3_length: 13; clone_size: NA; v_call: TRBV6-1; cdr3_aa: ASSEDTRKQETQY
cdr3_length: 12; clone_size: NA; v_call: TRBV6-1; cdr3_aa: ASSEVQGYTEAF
cdr3_length: 13; clone_size: once; v_call: TRBV19; cdr3_aa: ASRLDRSSYNEQF
cdr3_length: 11; clone_size: NA; v_call: TRBV6-5; cdr3_aa: ASSSGEAGGYT
cdr3_length: 12; clone_size: NA; v_call: TRBV14; cdr3_aa: ASSQGNLDQPQH
cdr3_length: 12; clone_size: NA; v_call: TRBV5-1; cdr3_aa: ASSLASRDSPLH
cdr3_length: 14; clone_size: NA; v_call: TRBV3-1/TRBV3-2; cdr3_aa: ASSQVTLAGGYEQY
cdr3_length: 10; clone_size: NA; v_call: TRBV11-3; cdr3_aa: ASSFNEETQY
cdr3_length: 14; clone_size: NA; v_call: TRBV24-1; cdr3_aa: ATSDPSGASQDTQY
cdr3_length: 12; clone_size: NA; v_call: TRBV30; cdr3_aa: AWMGLAGSYEQY
cdr3_length: 11; clone_size: NA; v_call: TRBV4-1; cdr3_aa: ASSQGVWTEAF
cdr3_length: 11; clone_size: NA; v_call: TRBV18; cdr3_aa: ASSKDRFSEQY
cdr3_length: 12; clone_size: NA; v_call: TRBV5-4; cdr3_aa: ASSLVESTDTQY